The 22 T cell receptor beta chains below all came from one sample that was sequenced in a study of post-analysis software for immune sequencing data. Whole-study findings and limits: With TRBV5-6, TRBV5-1 and TRBV20-1 included, about five TRBV segments were more frequent in patients than in controls.

Their cognate antigens are unknown. The TCR beta cDNA libraries carried unique molecular identifiers. MiXCR was run by TCRdb on the PCR reads, yielding one entry per CDR3 protein. The repertoire holds about half a million distinct CDR3 sequences, with roughly 45% as singletons. The sample consisted of blood. These receptors all come from a girl aged 5 to 17 with multiple sclerosis.

The V call is TRBV20-1, the J call TRBJ2-1, with 8 bases that match TRBD1. The germline CDR1 and CDR2 sequences are DFQATT and SNEGSKA (reference sequence). The CDR3 is 12 amino acids. In nucleotides, the CDR3 is TGCAGGGCTCAGGGGGCGGGCAATGAGCAGTTCTTC. It is translated as CRAQGAGNEQFF.

The chain is built from TRBV12-3 or TRBV12-4 and TRBJ2-7; 13 bases agree with TRBD2. Germline trimming cut 3 bases from V and 2 bases from J; bases unmatched to any gene: 10. The CDR3 runs to 18 residues. The CDR3 sequence is CASSFGTSGIRAPYEQYF. The DNA of the CDR3 is TGTGCCAGCAGTTTCGGGACTAGCGGGATACGTGCCCCCTACGAGCAGTACTTC.

The chain joins TRBV27 to TRBJ2-7; D is ambiguous. Germline V CDR1 and CDR2: MNHEY, SMNVEV (reference sequence). Trimming stripped 2 bases from V and 4 bases from J, with 9 bases between. This CDR3 region has 13 residues. CDR3 DNA: TGTGCCAGCAGTTTACCCCTGTTATACGAGCAGTACTTC. Protein: CASSLPLLYEQYF.

The chain joins TRBV29-1 to TRBJ2-4; tentatively, D is TRBD1 (7 bases). Per the germline V gene, CDR1 is SQVTM and CDR2 is ANQGSEA. V gave up 7 bases and J gave up 1 base, with 11 bases separating them. The CDR3 sequence is 13 residues long. In nucleotides, the CDR3 is TGCAGCGGGAGGGGGCAGGCCAAAAACATTCAGTACTTC. Its translation: CSGRGQAKNIQYF. Combining the CDR3 with reference TRBV29-1 and TRBJ2-4 gives the whole variable domain SAVISQKPSRDICQRGTSLTIQCQVDSQVTMMFWYRQQPGQSLTLIATANQGSEATYESGFVIDKFPISRPNLTFSTLTVSNMSPEDSSIYLCSGRGQAKNIQYFGAGTRLSVL.

J is TRBJ2-3 and V is TRBV20-1; 9 nucleotides line up with TRBD1. CDR1 DFQATT and CDR2 SNEGSKA come from the germline V gene (reference sequence). V was pared by 7 bases and J by 5 bases, with 4 bases of the junction left unmatched. This CDR3 has 12 amino acids. For the CDR3, the DNA is TGCAGTGTCTCGACAGGGGGAGATACGCAGTATTTT. Its translation is CSVSTGGDTQYF.

This clonotype has only one observation. The chain carries TRBV7-2 and TRBJ1-2; TRBD1 might be the D (5 bases). The ends were cut back, 0 bases at V and 7 bases at J, with 12 bases in the middle. Germline CDR1 reads SGHTA; CDR2 reads FQGNSA. The CDR3 runs to 14 residues. The CDR3 sequence: CASSLAGDLGGYTF. The CDR3 DNA follows: TGTGCCAGCAGCTTAGCAGGGGATTTAGGTGGCTACACCTTC.

At least ten counts were recorded for this clonotype. The chain employs TRBV4-1 and TRBJ2-5; the match to TRBD2 covers 11 bases. The CDR3 has 14 amino acids. V dropped 3 bases and J dropped 5; count of bases not matched to a gene: 2. The germline CDR1 and CDR2 sequences are MGHRA and YSYEKL. The CDR3 nucleotides read TGCGCCAGCAGCCAGACTAGCGGGACGGAGACCCAGTACTTC. This sequence encodes CASSQTSGTETQYF.

This clonotype was recorded a few times. The chain uses TRBV12-3 or TRBV12-4 and TRBJ2-3; the match to TRBD2 covers 10 bases. V shed 6 bases, J shed 0 bases, and the junction held 3 bases outside the gene matches. The CDR3 is 15 residues long. CDR3 nucleotides: TGTGCCAGCAGGCCAGCGGGAGGGAGCACAGATACGCAGTATTTT. Residues: CASRPAGGSTDTQYF.

V and J are TRBV5-1 and TRBJ2-2; perhaps TRBD2 as D (6 bases). Germline assignment: CDR1 SGHRS and CDR2 YFSETQ. V shed 3 bases and J shed 2 bases, with 14 bases lying between them. This CDR3 has 16 residues. CDR3 in DNA: TGCGCCAGCAGCTCCTTGGTCGGGAGAAACACCGGGGAGCTGTTTTTT. This gives the protein CASSSLVGRNTGELFF.

The V gene is TRBV2, the J gene TRBJ1-1; D uncertain. V lost 6 bases to trimming and J lost 2 bases, with 13 bases between them. The CDR3 consists of 14 residues. CDR1 is SNHLY and CDR2 is FYNNEI in the germline V gene. CDR3 loop: CASSGDGFNTEAFF. CDR3 in DNA: TGTGCCAGCAGCGGGGATGGGTTTAACACTGAAGCTTTCTTT. The full variable domain, rest sourced from reference TRBV2 and TRBJ1-1, is EPEVTQTPSHQVTQMGQEVILRCVPISNHLYFYWYRQILGQKVEFLVSFYNNEISEKSEIFDDQFSVERPDGSNFTLKIRSTKLEDSAMYFCASSGDGFNTEAFFGQGTRLTVV.

This rearrangement joins TRBV7-3 to TRBJ2-7, with D possibly being TRBD2 (5 bases). V was trimmed by 1 base and J by 2 bases, leaving 9 bases between them. Germline values: CDR1 SGHTA, CDR2 FQGTGA. The CDR3 contains 14 residues. The CDR3 DNA is TGTGCCAGCAGCTTAATGAACGGGGCCTACGAGCAGTACTTC. Residues: CASSLMNGAYEQYF.

This clonotype came up a few times. The chain combines TRBV5-6 with TRBJ2-7, with TRBD1 matching 7 bases. Germline-derived CDR1 and CDR2 are SGHDT and YYEEEE. The junction had 6 bases not matched to a gene; V was cut back by 4 bases and J by 5 bases. This CDR3 is 13 amino acids long. CDR3 bases: TGTGCCAGCAGCCCTCGGACAGGACACGAGCAGTACTTC. This sequence encodes CASSPRTGHEQYF. The variable domain in full, completed from reference TRBV5-6 and TRBJ2-7, reads DAGVTQSPTHLIKTRGQQVTLRCSPKSGHDTVSWYQQALGQGPQFIFQYYEEEERQRGNFPDRFSGHQFPNYSSELNVNALLLGDSALYLCASSPRTGHEQYFGPGTRLTVT.

This chain links TRBV7-9 with TRBJ1-4; D uncertain. V was pared by 3 bases and J by 7 bases, with 12 bases between. The CDR3 extends over 14 amino acids. The germline V gene has CDR1 SEHNR and CDR2 FQNEAQ (reference sequence). The CDR3 sequence: CASSFETDLEKLFF. In DNA, the CDR3 is TGTGCCAGCAGCTTTGAAACGGACCTTGAAAAACTGTTTTTT.

This chain connects TRBV7-8 to TRBJ2-1; 8 bases fit TRBD1. The V gene's germline CDR1 is SGHVS and CDR2 FQNEAQ. Trimming at V came to 1 base and at J to 4 bases, leaving 6 bases not matched to a gene. The CDR3 has 16 residues. In nucleotides, the CDR3 is TGTGCCAGCAGCTTAGTGGCCAGGGGGCGGTACAATGAGCAGTTCTTC. This codes for CASSLVARGRYNEQFF.

The V call is TRBV20-1, the J call TRBJ2-4, with D uncertain. V was clipped by 0 bases and J by 3 bases, with 9 bases between them. Germline CDR1 reads DFQATT; CDR2 reads SNEGSKA (reference sequence). The CDR3 runs to 14 residues. The CDR3 coding sequence is TGCAGTGCTAGAGATACGGAATTCAAAAACATTCAGTACTTC. It is translated as CSARDTEFKNIQYF.

The gene calls are TRBV20-1 and TRBJ2-1; D possibly uses TRBD1 or TRBD2 (6 bases each). CDR1 and CDR2 (germline): DFQATT, SNEGSKA (reference sequence). Trimming pared 8 bases from V and 10 bases from J, leaving 18 bases between. The CDR3 loop spans 12 amino acids. The CDR3, as DNA: TGCAGTCCGACAAAAGGGGGGCGAGAGCAGTTCTTC. It is translated as CSPTKGGREQFF.

The chain links TRBV5-1 to TRBJ2-5; no definite D call. Trimming removed 4 bases at V and 0 bases at J, with 13 bases between. CDR3 length: 15 residues. Germline lookup yields CDR1 SGHRS and CDR2 YFSETQ. The CDR3 DNA is TGCGCCAGCAGCAATACCCTGGGCTACCAAGAGACCCAGTACTTC. Translating gives CASSNTLGYQETQYF.

The genes are TRBV29-1 and TRBJ2-7; D is unclear. The V and J ends lost 4 bases and 6 bases respectively, with 10 bases between them. The CDR3 totals 11 residues. Germline V gene data show CDR1 as SQVTM and CDR2 as ANQGSEA. This chain's CDR3 is CSVVVFPEQYF. CDR3 nucleotide sequence: TGCAGCGTTGTAGTTTTCCCCGAGCAGTACTTC.

This clonotype has only a few counts. The chain joins TRBV20-1 to TRBJ1-5; D gene uncertain. There are 14 residues in the CDR3. With 1 base removed from V and 3 bases from J, the gap between germline ends came to 10 bases. CDR1 and CDR2 from the germline V gene are DFQATT and SNEGSKA (reference sequence). The CDR3, as DNA: TGCAGTGCTAGAGGGGCCCAATTCAATCAGCCCCAGCATTTT. Its translation is CSARGAQFNQPQHF.

This chain joins TRBV20-1 and TRBJ2-1; D remains ambiguous. Trimming pared 0 bases from V and 0 bases from J, leaving 9 bases between. The CDR3 has 15 amino acids. CDR1 is DFQATT, CDR2 SNEGSKA, per germline (reference sequence). For the CDR3, the DNA is TGCAGTGCTAGAGATCGCATCTTCTCCTACAATGAGCAGTTCTTC. Amino acids: CSARDRIFSYNEQFF.

This clonotype was seen a few times. The V call is TRBV28, the J call TRBJ2-1; 8 bases are a match to TRBD1. CDR1 and CDR2 from the germline V gene are MDHEN and SYDVKM. J was trimmed by 2 bases and V by 6 bases; bases with no gene match: 6. The CDR3 sequence is 15 residues long. The CDR3 protein is CASSRTGWTYNEQFF. The CDR3 DNA sequence: TGTGCCAGCAGCCGGACAGGGTGGACCTACAATGAGCAGTTCTTC.

The chain has TRBV29-1 and TRBJ2-1; 10 nucleotides match TRBD1. This CDR3 comprises 13 residues. With V trimmed by 5 bases and J by 9 bases, 7 bases remained unmatched. Germline loops: CDR1 SQVTM, CDR2 ANQGSEA. The CDR3 here is CSVTGQGSGEQFF. The DNA of the CDR3 is TGCAGCGTTACGGGACAGGGGAGCGGTGAGCAGTTCTTC.